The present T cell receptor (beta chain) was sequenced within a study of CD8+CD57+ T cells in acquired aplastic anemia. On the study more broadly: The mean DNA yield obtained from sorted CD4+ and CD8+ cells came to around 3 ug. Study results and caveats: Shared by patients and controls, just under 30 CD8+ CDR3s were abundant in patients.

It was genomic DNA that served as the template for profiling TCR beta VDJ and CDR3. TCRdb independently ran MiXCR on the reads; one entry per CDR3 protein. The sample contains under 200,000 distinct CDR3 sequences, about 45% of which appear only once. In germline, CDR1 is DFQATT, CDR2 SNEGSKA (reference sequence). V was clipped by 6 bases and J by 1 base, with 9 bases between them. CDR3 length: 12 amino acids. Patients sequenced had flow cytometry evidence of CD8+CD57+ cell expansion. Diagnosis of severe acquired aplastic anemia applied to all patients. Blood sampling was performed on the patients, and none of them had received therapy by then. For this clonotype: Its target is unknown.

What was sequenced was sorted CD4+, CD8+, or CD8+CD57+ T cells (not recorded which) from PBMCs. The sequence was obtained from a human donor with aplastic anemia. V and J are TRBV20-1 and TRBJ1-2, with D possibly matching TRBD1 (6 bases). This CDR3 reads CSAKQGNYGYTF. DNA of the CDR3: TGCAGTGCCAAACAGGGTAACTATGGCTACACCTTC.